This T cell receptor beta chain is drawn from a study of T cells in Graves' hyperthyroidism and ophthalmopathy. Disease duration under 2 months; hyperthyroidism patients were aged 18 to 65. Uncontrolled infections, other autoimmune diseases, pregnancy or lactation led to exclusion of patients. Blood was obtained at the first hyperthyroidism diagnosis, which preceded any ophthalmopathy symptoms. Study results and caveats: The authors' 13 V-J model separated ophthalmopathy from stable hyperthyroidism.

As to this clonotype: The antigen remains unidentified.

Amplification of TCR beta CDR3 regions was performed using RNA transcripts as template. RT-PCR in the first round (using the HTBI primer set) targeted the TCR CDR3. TCRdb re-analysed the multiplex PCR reads in MiXCR, keeping a single row per CDR3 protein. The repertoire has over 700,000 distinct CDR3 sequences, roughly a sixth of them found once; the top ten carry around 17%. Trimming stripped 7 bases from V and 8 bases from J, with 12 bases between. This CDR3 is built from 12 residues. The germline V gene encodes CDR1 LGHDT and CDR2 YNNKEL (reference sequence). The J gene is TRBJ2-1, the V gene TRBV3-1, with D possibly matching TRBD1 (5 bases). The sample comprised blood. This receptor was obtained from a woman in her forties or fifties with Graves' hyperthyroidism that later progressed to Graves' ophthalmopathy. Here the CDR3 DNA reads TGTGCCAGCACCGGCGAAGGGGATGAGCAGTTCTTC. Amino acid sequence: CASTGEGDEQFF.